The rows below give T cell receptor beta chains drawn from one sample of a study of T cell repertoires in cytomegalovirus infection. TCRdb itself ran the reads through MiXCR, one entry per CDR3 protein. The data show about 830,000 distinct CDR3 sequences, less than 35% seen once. These receptors' targets are unknown. The sequencing here drew on cultured CD8+ T cells from PBMCs, taken from culture after CMV antigen stimulation. The receptors come from a human donor in good health (CMV status not recorded). Some clones in this sample may be carry-over from other donors' samples. Each CDR3 is given with its conserved first and last residue. Each record gives: J gene, V gene, clone size, D gene, CDR3 DNA, CDR3 protein. A D gene is named only where the DNA matches it firmly. Only part of the rows carry a size: once, few, many, or a class if the clone is expanded.

j_call: TRBJ2-3
v_call: TRBV7-8
clone_size: few
d_call: TRBD2
cdr3_nt: TGTGCCAGCAGCCTCCGGGGGGGGGTGTCAGATACGCAGTATTTT
cdr3_aa: CASSLRGGVSDTQYF

j_call: TRBJ1-2
v_call: TRBV3-1
clone_size: -
d_call: -
cdr3_nt: TGTGCCAGCAGCCAACAACAGGGCCATGGCTACACCTTC
cdr3_aa: CASSQQQGHGYTF

j_call: TRBJ2-3
v_call: TRBV20-1
clone_size: -
d_call: TRBD2
cdr3_nt: TGCAGTGCTAACCCGGGACTAGCTAGGGGCATAGATACGCAGTATTTT
cdr3_aa: CSANPGLARGIDTQYF

j_call: TRBJ1-2
v_call: TRBV6-8
clone_size: once
d_call: -
cdr3_nt: TGTGCCAGCAGTCCTTTCAAGGGGCGCAGGGATGGCTACACCTTC
cdr3_aa: CASSPFKGRRDGYTF

j_call: TRBJ2-1
v_call: TRBV15
clone_size: few
d_call: -
cdr3_nt: TGTGCCACCAGCAGAGCGGTTACCTTGGGAGAGCAGTTCTTC
cdr3_aa: CATSRAVTLGEQFF

j_call: TRBJ2-1
v_call: TRBV7-9
clone_size: many
d_call: TRBD1
cdr3_nt: TGTGCCAGCAGTTGGCCGGACAGGGAATACAATGAGCAGTTCTTC
cdr3_aa: CASSWPDREYNEQFF

j_call: TRBJ1-2
v_call: TRBV7-2
clone_size: many
d_call: TRBD1
cdr3_nt: TGTGCCAGCGCGGGTCGGGGACAGATATATGGCTACACCTTC
cdr3_aa: CASAGRGQIYGYTF

j_call: TRBJ1-4
v_call: TRBV6-5
clone_size: -
d_call: TRBD1
cdr3_nt: TGTGCCAGCAGTTACCGCACAGGGGGCTTTGAAAAACTGTTTTTT
cdr3_aa: CASSYRTGGFEKLFF

j_call: TRBJ1-2
v_call: TRBV7-6
clone_size: many
d_call: -
cdr3_nt: TGTGCCAGCAGCTTAGAGGTCGGAATCTATGGCTACACCTTC
cdr3_aa: CASSLEVGIYGYTF

j_call: TRBJ1-5
v_call: TRBV2
clone_size: once
d_call: -
cdr3_nt: TGTGCCAGCAGTGAAGTGGCAGTCTATAGCAATCAGCCCCAGCATTTT
cdr3_aa: CASSEVAVYSNQPQHF

j_call: TRBJ2-7
v_call: TRBV12-3/TRBV12-4
clone_size: -
d_call: -
cdr3_nt: TGTGCCAGCACCCCCCATGGACAGTCTGGCTACGAGCAGTACTTC
cdr3_aa: CASTPHGQSGYEQYF

j_call: TRBJ1-2
v_call: TRBV7-6
clone_size: -
d_call: TRBD1
cdr3_nt: TGTGCCAGCAGCTTAGAGGGCCACAGGGGGCTGGATGACTATGGCTACACCTTC
cdr3_aa: CASSLEGHRGLDDYGYTF

j_call: TRBJ1-3
v_call: TRBV7-9
clone_size: few
d_call: -
cdr3_nt: TGTGCCAGCATTAGGGTTGGGCCTGGAAACACCATATATTTT
cdr3_aa: CASIRVGPGNTIYF

j_call: TRBJ1-5
v_call: TRBV6-1
clone_size: -
d_call: TRBD1
cdr3_nt: TGTGCCAGCACTCCGACGACAGGGTTGCATTTT
cdr3_aa: CASTPTTGLHF

j_call: TRBJ1-3
v_call: TRBV12-3/TRBV12-4
clone_size: -
d_call: TRBD1
cdr3_nt: TGTGCCAGCAGTTTGCTCGGGACAGACTCTGGAAACACCATATATTTT
cdr3_aa: CASSLLGTDSGNTIYF

j_call: TRBJ2-5
v_call: TRBV6-5
clone_size: -
d_call: TRBD2
cdr3_nt: TGTGCCAGCAGTTCCGGGTTAGCGGGGGGCCGGGGTGCATCGGAGACCCAGTACTTC
cdr3_aa: CASSSGLAGGRGASETQYF

j_call: TRBJ2-5
v_call: TRBV10-3
clone_size: few
d_call: TRBD1
cdr3_nt: TGTGCCATCAGCGGACAGGCCCAAGAGACCCAGTACTTC
cdr3_aa: CAISGQAQETQYF